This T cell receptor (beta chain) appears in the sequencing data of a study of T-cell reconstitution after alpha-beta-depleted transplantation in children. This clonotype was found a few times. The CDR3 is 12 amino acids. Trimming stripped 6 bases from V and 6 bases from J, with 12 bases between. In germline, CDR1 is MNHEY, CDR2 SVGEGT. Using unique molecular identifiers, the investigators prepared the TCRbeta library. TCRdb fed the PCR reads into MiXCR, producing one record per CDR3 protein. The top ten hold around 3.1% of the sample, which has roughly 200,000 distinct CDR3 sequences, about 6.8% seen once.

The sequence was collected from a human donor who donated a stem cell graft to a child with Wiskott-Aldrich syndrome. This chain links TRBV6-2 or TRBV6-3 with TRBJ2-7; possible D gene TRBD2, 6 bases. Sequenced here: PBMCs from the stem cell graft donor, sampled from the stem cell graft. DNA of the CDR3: TGTGCCAGCAGCCGGAGGGTTCGCGAGCAGTACTTC. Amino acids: CASSRRVREQYF.